Presented here are 14 T cell receptor beta chains from one specimen sequenced in a study of control samples from healthy donors and cancer patients. Repertoires were generated with immunoSEQ multiplex PCR, while TCRdb's copy carries only in-frame clones and drops some. This sample has about 95,000 clones, with roughly nine tenths found just once. The source material was blood. These receptors were obtained from a woman aged 25 to 45 in good health.

The chain uses TRBV4-2 and TRBJ2-7, with 7 nucleotides matching TRBD1. Germline trimming cut 4 bases from V and 0 bases from J; bases unmatched to any gene: 9. CDR3 length: 16 residues. Germline V gene data show CDR1 as LGHNA and CDR2 as YNFKEQ. CDR3 sequence reads: CASSPILRDSSYEQYF. CDR3 nucleotides: TGTGCCAGCAGCCCCATACTCCGGGACAGCTCCTACGAGCAGTACTTC.

This rearrangement joins TRBV11-2 to TRBJ1-5; D is unresolved. V was pared by 4 bases and J by 3 bases, with 7 bases between. Germline V gene lookup returns CDR1 SGHAT and CDR2 FQNNGV. This CDR3 is built from 13 residues. The chain's CDR3 is CASSSAYNQPQHF. CDR3 nucleotide sequence: TGTGCCAGCAGCTCTGCGTACAATCAGCCCCAGCATTTT. Variable domain in full (rest from reference TRBV11-2 and TRBJ1-5): EAGVAQSPRYKIIEKRQSVAFWCNPISGHATLYWYQQILGQGPKLLIQFQNNGVVDDSQLPKDRFSAERLKGVDSTLKIQPAKLEDSAVYLCASSSAYNQPQHFGDGTRLSIL.

This clone was seen just once. The CDR3 DNA sequence: TGTGCCTGGAGTGGGGAGGGAAACCGAAACACCATATATTTT. Protein: CAWSGEGNRNTIYF. V and J are TRBV30 and TRBJ1-3, with D hard to call. CDR3 size: 14 residues. The ends were cut back, 1 base at V and 5 bases at J, with 12 bases in the middle. The V gene's germline CDR1 is GTSNPN and CDR2 SVGIG (reference sequence).

The chain carries TRBV5-1 and TRBJ1-1; 8 bases are a match to TRBD1. This CDR3 region has 14 residues. Trimming took 6 bases from V and 1 from J; bases not matched to a gene: 5. CDR1 is SGHRS, CDR2 YFSETQ, per germline. Here the CDR3 DNA reads TGCGCCAGCAACTTCGACAGGGGGAACACTGAAGCTTTCTTT. Its translation: CASNFDRGNTEAFF.

The CDR3 region is CASSLEVRSYGYTF. CDR3 nucleotides: TGCGCCAGCAGCTTGGAAGTCAGGTCCTATGGCTACACCTTC. This sequence joins TRBV5-1 and TRBJ1-2; D remains ambiguous. Trimming removed 0 bases at V and 4 bases at J, with 10 bases between. The CDR3 sequence is 14 residues long. Germline CDR1 SGHRS, CDR2 YFSETQ.

This rearrangement joins TRBV5-6 to TRBJ1-1, with TRBD1 matching 9 bases. This CDR3 is built from 17 residues. CDR1 and CDR2 (germline): SGHDT, YYEEEE. With 5 bases clipped from V and 0 bases from J, the junction kept 11 bases outside the gene matches. The CDR3 loop reads CASRRGQGLNLNTEAFF. For the CDR3, the DNA is TGTGCCAGCAGACGGGGACAGGGACTGAACTTGAACACTGAAGCTTTCTTT.

The V and J genes are TRBV11-3 and TRBJ2-1; 12 nucleotides line up with TRBD2. The germline V gene has CDR1 SGHNT and CDR2 YENEEA. The CDR3 has 15 amino acids. V lost 2 bases and J lost 6; bases outside the gene matches: 2. CDR3 sequence: CASSLRLAGVNEQFF. DNA for the CDR3: TGTGCCAGCAGCTTAAGACTAGCGGGAGTCAATGAGCAGTTCTTC. Complete variable domain (other parts from reference TRBV11-3 and TRBJ2-1): EAGVVQSPRYKIIEKKQPVAFWCNPISGHNTLYWYLQNLGQGPELLIRYENEEAVDDSQLPKDRFSAERLKGVDSTLKIQPAELGDSAVYLCASSLRLAGVNEQFFGPGTRLTVL.

The V call is TRBV6-6, the J call TRBJ1-1; 11 bases align to TRBD1. V lost 5 bases, J lost 5 bases, and 4 bases stayed unmatched. The CDR3 runs 14 residues. Germline CDR1 MNHNY, CDR2 SVGAGI (reference sequence). DNA of the CDR3: TGTGCCAGCAGTGCCGGGACAGGGGGAACTGAAGCTTTCTTT. Residues: CASSAGTGGTEAFF.

The CDR3 nucleotides read TGCGCCAGTTTGAGGGCAGCTCCTTTCAATGAGCAGTTCTTC. It translates to CASLRAAPFNEQFF. The gene calls are TRBV23-1 and TRBJ2-1; TRBD2 is a possible D gene (5 bases). TRBV23-1 is placed among ORFs of uncertain function. The CDR3 covers 14 residues. Trimming shortened V by 9 bases and J by 6 bases, and 18 bases separated the two germline ends.

This chain links TRBV11-2 with TRBJ2-1, with D maybe TRBD1 (6 bases). CDR3 length: 15 residues. CDR1 and CDR2 from the germline V gene are SGHAT and FQNNGV. The V and J ends lost 4 bases and 0 bases respectively, with 10 bases between them. CDR3 nucleotide sequence: TGTGCCAGCAGCTCAGGGGTTAGCTCCTACAATGAGCAGTTCTTC. Its translation is CASSSGVSSYNEQFF.

The genes are TRBV5-6 and TRBJ2-7; D may correspond to TRBD1 or TRBD2 (5 bases each). This CDR3 comprises 14 residues. V lost 0 bases, J lost 3 bases, and 10 bases lay in between. CDR1 and CDR2 from the germline V gene are SGHDT and YYEEEE. The CDR3, as DNA: TGTGCCAGCAGCTTGGGGGGCGGGCACTACGAGCAGTACTTC. Protein: CASSLGGGHYEQYF.

V and J are TRBV28 and TRBJ1-2, with no clear D. CDR3 length: 13 residues. V was pared by 3 bases and J by 4 bases, with 9 bases between. CDR1 and CDR2 from the germline V gene are MDHEN and SYDVKM. CDR3 amino acids: CASSLEGRYGYTF. The CDR3 DNA sequence: TGTGCCAGCAGTTTGGAGGGCCGCTATGGCTACACCTTC.

The chain uses TRBV4-1 and TRBJ2-5, with D tentatively TRBD1 or TRBD2 (5 bases each). CDR3 length: 14 residues. The germline V gene has CDR1 MGHRA and CDR2 YSYEKL. Trimming removed 1 base at V and 4 bases at J, with 10 bases between. CDR3 protein: CASSQGGSRETQYF. CDR3 bases: TGCGCCAGCAGCCAAGGGGGGAGTCGAGAGACCCAGTACTTC.

This clone was seen a single time. The genes are TRBV5-1 and TRBJ1-5, with D uncertain. CDR1 and CDR2 (germline): SGHRS, YFSETQ. The V end lost 0 bases, the J end lost 0 bases, and 4 bases lay between the germline ends. This CDR3 has 14 residues. CDR3 sequence reads: CASSLEGSNQPQHF. The CDR3 nucleotides read TGCGCCAGCAGCTTGGAAGGTAGCAATCAGCCCCAGCATTTT.